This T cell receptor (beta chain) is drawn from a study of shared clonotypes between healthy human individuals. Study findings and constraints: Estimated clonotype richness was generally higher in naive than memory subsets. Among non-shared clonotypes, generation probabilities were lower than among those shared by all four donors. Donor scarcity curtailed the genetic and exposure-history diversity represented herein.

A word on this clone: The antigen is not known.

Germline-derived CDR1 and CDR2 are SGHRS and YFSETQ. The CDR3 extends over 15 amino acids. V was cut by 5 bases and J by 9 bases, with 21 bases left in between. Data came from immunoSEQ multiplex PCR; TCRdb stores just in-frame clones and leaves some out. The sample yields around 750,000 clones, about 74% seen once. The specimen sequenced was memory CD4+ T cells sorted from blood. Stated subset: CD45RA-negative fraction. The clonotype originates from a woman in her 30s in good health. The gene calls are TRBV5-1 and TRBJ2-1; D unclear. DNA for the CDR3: TGCGCCAGCAGATCCGGGTCCCTAGATTCACGTGAGCAGTTCTTC. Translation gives CASRSGSLDSREQFF.